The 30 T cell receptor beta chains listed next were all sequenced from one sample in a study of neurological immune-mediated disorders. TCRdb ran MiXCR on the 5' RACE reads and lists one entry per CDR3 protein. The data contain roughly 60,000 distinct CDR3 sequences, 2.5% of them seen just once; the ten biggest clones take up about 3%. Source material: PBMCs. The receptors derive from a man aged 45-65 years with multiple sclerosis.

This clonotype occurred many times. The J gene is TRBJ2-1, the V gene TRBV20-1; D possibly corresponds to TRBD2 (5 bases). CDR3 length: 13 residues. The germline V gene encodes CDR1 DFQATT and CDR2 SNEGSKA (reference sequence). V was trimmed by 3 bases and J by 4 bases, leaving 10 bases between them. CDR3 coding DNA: TGCAGTGCTAGTTCCGGACTGTACAATGAGCAGTTCTTC. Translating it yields CSASSGLYNEQFF.

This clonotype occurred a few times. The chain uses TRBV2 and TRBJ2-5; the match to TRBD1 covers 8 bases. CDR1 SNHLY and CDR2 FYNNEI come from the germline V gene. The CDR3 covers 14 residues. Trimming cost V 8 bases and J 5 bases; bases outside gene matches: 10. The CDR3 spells CASRRDRTSETQYF. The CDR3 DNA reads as TGTGCCAGCCGGAGGGACAGGACCTCGGAGACCCAGTACTTC.

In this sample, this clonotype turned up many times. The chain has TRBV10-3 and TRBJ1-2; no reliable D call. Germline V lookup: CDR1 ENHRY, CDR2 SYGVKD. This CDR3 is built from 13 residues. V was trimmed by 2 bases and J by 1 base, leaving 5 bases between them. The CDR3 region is CAISEEINYGYTF. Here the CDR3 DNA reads TGTGCCATCAGTGAGGAGATTAACTATGGCTACACCTTC.

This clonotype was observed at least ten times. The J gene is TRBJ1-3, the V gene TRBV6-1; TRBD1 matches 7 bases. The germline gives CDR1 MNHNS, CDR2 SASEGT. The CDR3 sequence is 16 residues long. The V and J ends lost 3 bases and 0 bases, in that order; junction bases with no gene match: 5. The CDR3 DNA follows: TGTGCCAGCAGTGAGACAGGGAGTCCCTCTGGAAACACCATATATTTT. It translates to CASSETGSPSGNTIYF.

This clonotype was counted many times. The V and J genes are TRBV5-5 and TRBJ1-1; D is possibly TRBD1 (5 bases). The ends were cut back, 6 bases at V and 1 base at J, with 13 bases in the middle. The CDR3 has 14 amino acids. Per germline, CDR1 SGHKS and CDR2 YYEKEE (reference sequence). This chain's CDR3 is CASNVQEANTEAFF. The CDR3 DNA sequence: TGTGCCAGCAACGTACAGGAGGCGAACACTGAAGCTTTCTTT.

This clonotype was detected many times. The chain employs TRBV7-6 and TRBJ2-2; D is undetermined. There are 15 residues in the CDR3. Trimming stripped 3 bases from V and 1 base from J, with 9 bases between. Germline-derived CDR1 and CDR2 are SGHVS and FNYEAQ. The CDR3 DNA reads TGTGCCAGCAGCTTGGGTGTACTGAACACCGGGGAGCTGTTTTTT. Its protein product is CASSLGVLNTGELFF.

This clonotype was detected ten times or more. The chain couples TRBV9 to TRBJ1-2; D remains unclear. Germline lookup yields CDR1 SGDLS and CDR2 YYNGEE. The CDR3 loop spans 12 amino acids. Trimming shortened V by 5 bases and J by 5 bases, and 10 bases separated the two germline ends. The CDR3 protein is CASSYGGYGYTF. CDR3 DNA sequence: TGTGCCAGCAGTTACGGCGGGTATGGCTACACCTTC.

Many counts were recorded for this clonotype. The CDR3 DNA sequence: TGTGCCAGCAGACCTGCGGCTGGCTCTGGAAACACCATATATTTT. Translated, it gives CASRPAAGSGNTIYF. The chain uses TRBV7-2 and TRBJ1-3; D call uncertain. V shed 6 bases and J shed 0 bases, with 12 bases lying between them. Germline-derived CDR1 and CDR2 are SGHTA and FQGNSA. The length of the CDR3 is 15 residues. The complete variable domain, with remaining parts taken from reference TRBV7-2 and TRBJ1-3, reads GAGVSQSPSNKVTEKGKDVELRCDPISGHTALYWYRQSLGQGLEFLIYFQGNSAPDKSGLPSDRFSAERTGGSVSTLTIQRTQQEDSAVYLCASRPAAGSGNTIYFGEGSWLTVV.

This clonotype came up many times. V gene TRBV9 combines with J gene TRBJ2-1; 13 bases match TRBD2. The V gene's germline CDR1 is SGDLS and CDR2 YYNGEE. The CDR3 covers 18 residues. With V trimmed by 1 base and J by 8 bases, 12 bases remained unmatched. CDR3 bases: TGTGCCAGCAGCGTACATCCGGGACTAGCGGGGAGAACGCATGAGCAGTTCTTC. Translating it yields CASSVHPGLAGRTHEQFF. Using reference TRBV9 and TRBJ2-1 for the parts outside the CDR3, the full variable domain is DSGVTQTPKHLITATGQRVTLRCSPRSGDLSVYWYQQSLDQGLQFLIQYYNGEERAKGNILERFSAQQFPDLHSELNLSSLELGDSALYFCASSVHPGLAGRTHEQFFGPGTRLTVL.

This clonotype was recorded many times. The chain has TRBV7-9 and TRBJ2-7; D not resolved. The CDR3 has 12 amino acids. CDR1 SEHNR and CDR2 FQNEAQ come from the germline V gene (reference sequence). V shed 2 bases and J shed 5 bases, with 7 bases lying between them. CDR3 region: CASSLWRNEQYF. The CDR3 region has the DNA TGTGCCAGCAGCTTATGGCGGAACGAGCAGTACTTC.

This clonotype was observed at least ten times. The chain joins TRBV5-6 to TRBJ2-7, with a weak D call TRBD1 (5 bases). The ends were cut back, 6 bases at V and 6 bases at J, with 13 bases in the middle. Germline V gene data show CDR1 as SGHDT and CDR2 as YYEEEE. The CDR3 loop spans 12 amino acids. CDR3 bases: TGTGCCAGCACCTCCAGGGCCCTCGAGCAGTACTTC. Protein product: CASTSRALEQYF.

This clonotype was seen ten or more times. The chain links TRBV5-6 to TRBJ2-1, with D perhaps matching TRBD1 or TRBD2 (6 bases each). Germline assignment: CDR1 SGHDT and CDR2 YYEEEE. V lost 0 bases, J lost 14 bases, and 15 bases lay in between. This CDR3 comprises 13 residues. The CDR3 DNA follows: TGTGCCAGCAGCTTGGCCGGGGGCAGGTTGAAGTTCTTC. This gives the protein CASSLAGGRLKFF. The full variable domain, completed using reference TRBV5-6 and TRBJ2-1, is DAGVTQSPTHLIKTRGQQVTLRCSPKSGHDTVSWYQQALGQGPQFIFQYYEEEERQRGNFPDRFSGHQFPNYSSELNVNALLLGDSALYLCASSLAGGRLKFFGPGTRLTVL.

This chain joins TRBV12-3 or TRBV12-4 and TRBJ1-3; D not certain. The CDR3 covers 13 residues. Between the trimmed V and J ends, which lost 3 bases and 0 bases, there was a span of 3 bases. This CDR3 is CASSFFSGNTIYF. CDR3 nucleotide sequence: TGTGCCAGCAGTTTCTTCTCTGGAAACACCATATATTTT.

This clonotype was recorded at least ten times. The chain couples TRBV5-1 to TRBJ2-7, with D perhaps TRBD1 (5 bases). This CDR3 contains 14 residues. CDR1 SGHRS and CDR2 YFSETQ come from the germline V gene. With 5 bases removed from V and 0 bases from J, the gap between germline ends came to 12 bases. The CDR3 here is CASSEQGYSYEQYF. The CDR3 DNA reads TGCGCCAGCAGTGAGCAGGGCTACTCCTACGAGCAGTACTTC.

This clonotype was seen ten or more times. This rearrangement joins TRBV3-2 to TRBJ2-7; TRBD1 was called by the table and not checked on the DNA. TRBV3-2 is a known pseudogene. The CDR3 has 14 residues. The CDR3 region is CASSLSGTGNEQYF. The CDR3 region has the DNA TGTGCCAGCAGCCTTTCGGGAACAGGGAACGAGCAGTACTTC.

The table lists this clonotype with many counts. The CDR3 coding sequence is TGTGCCAGCACCCCTCGAGTAGAGACCCAGTACTTC. This codes for CASTPRVETQYF. The chain couples TRBV7-9 to TRBJ2-5; D not certain. The CDR3 is 12 residues long. The germline V gene has CDR1 SEHNR and CDR2 FQNEAQ (reference sequence). Trimming pared 7 bases from V and 4 bases from J, leaving 10 bases between.

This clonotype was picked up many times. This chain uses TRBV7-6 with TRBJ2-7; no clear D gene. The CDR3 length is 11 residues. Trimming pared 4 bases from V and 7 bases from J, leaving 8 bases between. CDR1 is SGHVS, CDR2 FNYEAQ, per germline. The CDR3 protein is CASSSLQEQYF. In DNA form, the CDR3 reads TGTGCCAGCAGCTCCCTACAGGAGCAGTACTTC.

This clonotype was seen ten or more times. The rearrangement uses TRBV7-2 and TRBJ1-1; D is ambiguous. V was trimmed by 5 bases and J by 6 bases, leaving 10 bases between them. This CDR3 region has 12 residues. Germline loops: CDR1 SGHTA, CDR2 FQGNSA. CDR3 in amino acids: CASSLSVSEAFF. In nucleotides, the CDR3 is TGTGCCAGCAGCCTCTCGGTCTCTGAAGCTTTCTTT.

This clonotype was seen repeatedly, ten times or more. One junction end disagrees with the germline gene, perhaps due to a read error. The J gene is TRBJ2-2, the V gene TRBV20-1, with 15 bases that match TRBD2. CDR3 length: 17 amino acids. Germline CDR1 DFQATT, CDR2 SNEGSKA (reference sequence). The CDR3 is CSARGLAGGQSTGELFF. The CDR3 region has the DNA TGCAGTGCAAGAGGACTAGCGGGGGGGCAAAGCACCGGGGAGCTGTTTTTT.

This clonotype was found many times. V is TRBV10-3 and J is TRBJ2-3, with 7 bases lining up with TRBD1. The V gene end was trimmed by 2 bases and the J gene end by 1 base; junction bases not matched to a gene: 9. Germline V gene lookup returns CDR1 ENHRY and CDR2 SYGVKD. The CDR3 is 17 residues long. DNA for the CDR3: TGTGCCATCAGTGAGCCTCTGACAGGGATTGGCACAGATACGCAGTATTTT. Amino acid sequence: CAISEPLTGIGTDTQYF.

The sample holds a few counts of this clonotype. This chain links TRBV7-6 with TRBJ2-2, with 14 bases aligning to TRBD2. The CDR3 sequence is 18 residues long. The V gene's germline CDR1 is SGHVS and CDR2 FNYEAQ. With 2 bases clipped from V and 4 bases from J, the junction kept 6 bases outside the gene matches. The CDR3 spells CASSLTTSGGASTGELFF. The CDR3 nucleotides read TGTGCCAGCAGCTTAACGACTAGCGGGGGGGCGAGCACCGGGGAGCTGTTTTTT. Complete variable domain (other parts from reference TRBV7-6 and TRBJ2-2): GAGVSQSPRYKVTKRGQDVALRCDPISGHVSLYWYRQALGQGPEFLTYFNYEAQQDKSGLPNDRFSAERPEGSISTLTIQRTEQRDSAMYRCASSLTTSGGASTGELFFGEGSRLTVL.

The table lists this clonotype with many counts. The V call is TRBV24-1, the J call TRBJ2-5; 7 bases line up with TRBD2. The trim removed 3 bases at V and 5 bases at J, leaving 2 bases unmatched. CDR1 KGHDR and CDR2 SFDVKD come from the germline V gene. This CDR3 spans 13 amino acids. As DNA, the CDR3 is TGTGCCACCAGTGATCACGGGGGGGAGACCCAGTACTTC. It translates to CATSDHGGETQYF.

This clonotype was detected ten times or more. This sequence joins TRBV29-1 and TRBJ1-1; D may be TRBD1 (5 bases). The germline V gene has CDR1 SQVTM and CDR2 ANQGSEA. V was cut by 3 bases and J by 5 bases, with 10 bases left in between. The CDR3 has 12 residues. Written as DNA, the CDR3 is TGCAGCGTTGACCTGCAGGGTACTGAAGCTTTCTTT. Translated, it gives CSVDLQGTEAFF.

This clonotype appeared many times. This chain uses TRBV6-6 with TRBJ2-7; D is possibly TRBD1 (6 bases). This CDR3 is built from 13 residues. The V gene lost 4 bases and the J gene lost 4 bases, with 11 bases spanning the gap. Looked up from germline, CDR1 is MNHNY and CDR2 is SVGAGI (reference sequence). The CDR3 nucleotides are TGTGCCAGCAGTTTAACCAGGGGTTACGAGCAGTACTTC. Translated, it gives CASSLTRGYEQYF.

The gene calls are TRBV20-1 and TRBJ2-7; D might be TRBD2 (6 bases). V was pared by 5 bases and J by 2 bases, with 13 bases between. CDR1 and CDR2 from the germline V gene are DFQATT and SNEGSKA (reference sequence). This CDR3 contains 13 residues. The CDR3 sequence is CSAGPGGTYEQYF. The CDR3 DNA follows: TGCAGTGCTGGCCCAGGAGGGACCTACGAGCAGTACTTC.

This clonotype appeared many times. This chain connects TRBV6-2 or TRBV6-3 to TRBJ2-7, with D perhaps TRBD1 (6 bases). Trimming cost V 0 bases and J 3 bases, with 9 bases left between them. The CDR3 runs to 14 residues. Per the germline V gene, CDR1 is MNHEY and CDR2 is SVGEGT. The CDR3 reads CASSYSTGYYEQYF. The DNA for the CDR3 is TGTGCCAGCAGTTACTCGACAGGATACTACGAGCAGTACTTC.

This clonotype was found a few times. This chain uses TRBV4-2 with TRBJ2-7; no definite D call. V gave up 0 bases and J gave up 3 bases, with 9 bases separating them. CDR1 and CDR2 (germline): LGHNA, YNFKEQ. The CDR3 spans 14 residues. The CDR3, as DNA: TGTGCCAGCAGCCAAGATTTTGGGGTCTACGAGCAGTACTTC. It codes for CASSQDFGVYEQYF.

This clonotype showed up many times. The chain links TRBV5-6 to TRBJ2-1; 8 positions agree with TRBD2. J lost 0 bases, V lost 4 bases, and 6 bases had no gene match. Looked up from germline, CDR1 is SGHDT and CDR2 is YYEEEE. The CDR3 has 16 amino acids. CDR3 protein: CASSRGGPGSYNEQFF. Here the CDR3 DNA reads TGTGCCAGCAGCCGGGGGGGGCCTGGCTCCTACAATGAGCAGTTCTTC.

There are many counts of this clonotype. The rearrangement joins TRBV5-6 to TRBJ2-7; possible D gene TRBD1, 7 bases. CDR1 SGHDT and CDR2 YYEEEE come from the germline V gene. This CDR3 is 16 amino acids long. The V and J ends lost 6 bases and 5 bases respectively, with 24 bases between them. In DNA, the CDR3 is TGTGCCAGCACCCAGGGGGGCGGGACATTGTTCCACGAGCAGTACTTC. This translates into CASTQGGGTLFHEQYF.

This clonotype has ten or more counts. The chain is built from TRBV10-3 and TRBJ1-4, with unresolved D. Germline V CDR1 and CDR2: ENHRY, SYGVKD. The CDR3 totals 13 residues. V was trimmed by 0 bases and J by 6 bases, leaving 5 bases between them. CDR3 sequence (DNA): TGTGCCATCAGTGAGTCGATCCATGAAAAACTGTTTTTT. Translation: CAISESIHEKLFF.